This paragraph reports one TCR beta chain. The CDR3 runs 16 residues. V shed 5 bases and J 6 bases; nucleotides not matched to a gene: 13. Germline CDR1 and CDR2: SGHTA and FQGNSA. These data belong to a study of control samples from healthy donors and cancer patients. Clones were sequenced by immunoSEQ multiplex PCR, and TCRdb holds only the in-frame ones, with some missing. The profile covers tens of thousands of clones, with roughly nine tenths appearing a single time and roughly 7.2% taken by the ten largest. The sequence was obtained from a woman aged 55 to 70 in good health. The rearrangement links TRBV7-2 to TRBJ1-2, with 9 bases identical to TRBD1. The specimen sequenced was blood. The CDR3 loop reads CASSVRTGAQPNGYTF. CDR3 coding DNA: TGTGCCAGCAGCGTTAGGACAGGGGCCCAACCCAATGGCTACACCTTC. The whole variable domain, remainder taken from reference TRBV7-2 and TRBJ1-2, is GAGVSQSPSNKVTEKGKDVELRCDPISGHTALYWYRQSLGQGLEFLIYFQGNSAPDKSGLPSDRFSAERTGGSVSTLTIQRTQQEDSAVYLCASSVRTGAQPNGYTFGSGTRLTVV.